Below, 11 T cell receptor beta chains from the same sample are listed, as sequenced in a study of blood T cells in healthy people across ages. Then a second PCR, running roughly 7 to 11 cycles, was carried out with a sample-barcoded 5' primer and a J-beta primer mix. MiXCR was run by TCRdb on the 5' RACE reads, yielding one entry per CDR3 protein. Found here are under 1,000,000 distinct CDR3 sequences, about 46% of them singletons; the top ten hold 15% to 20%. The specimen sequenced was blood. The receptors derive from a man older than 75 in good health.

This clonotype turned up a few times. The gene calls are TRBV9 and TRBJ2-3, with 7 bases matching TRBD2. Losses at the gene ends were 0 bases for V and 3 bases for J; bases not matched to a gene: 4. The CDR3 extends over 15 amino acids. Germline CDR1 SGDLS, CDR2 YYNGEE. Here the CDR3 DNA reads TGTGCCAGCAGCGTAGGTGGACTAGGGACAGATACGCAGTATTTT. It is translated as CASSVGGLGTDTQYF. Variable domain in full (rest from reference TRBV9 and TRBJ2-3): DSGVTQTPKHLITATGQRVTLRCSPRSGDLSVYWYQQSLDQGLQFLIQYYNGEERAKGNILERFSAQQFPDLHSELNLSSLELGDSALYFCASSVGGLGTDTQYFGPGTRLTVL.

The chain combines TRBV2 with TRBJ1-6, with D maybe TRBD1 (6 bases). The V end lost 5 bases, the J end lost 4 bases, and 9 bases lay between the germline ends. The germline gives CDR1 SNHLY, CDR2 FYNNEI. The CDR3 has 14 residues. The CDR3 nucleotides are TGTGCCAGCAGTCCAGGGGCTTATAATTCACCCCTCCACTTT. Protein product: CASSPGAYNSPLHF.

The table lists this clonotype with a few counts. The chain has TRBV10-3 and TRBJ1-5, with a possible D match to TRBD1 (6 bases). In germline, CDR1 is ENHRY, CDR2 SYGVKD. This CDR3 is 13 amino acids long. Trimming stripped 3 bases from V and 6 bases from J, with 9 bases between. This chain's CDR3 is CAISDGGAQPQHF. The CDR3 bases are TGTGCCATCAGTGATGGGGGCGCTCAGCCCCAGCATTTT.

This chain joins TRBV5-1 and TRBJ2-1; D is possibly TRBD1 (5 bases). With 1 base removed from V and 5 bases from J, the gap between germline ends came to 10 bases. This CDR3 contains 14 residues. Germline CDR1 is SGHRS and CDR2 is YFSETQ. This CDR3 reads CASSLTRDHNEQFF. The CDR3 nucleotides read TGCGCCAGCAGCTTGACCAGGGATCACAATGAGCAGTTCTTC.

This sequence joins TRBV12-3 or TRBV12-4 and TRBJ1-4; a possible D gene is TRBD1 (6 bases). The CDR3 covers 16 residues. V lost 5 bases and J 3 bases, leaving 16 bases between the germline ends. CDR3 protein: CASSPGRGASNEKLFF. The CDR3 nucleotides read TGTGCCAGCAGTCCGGGGCGGGGGGCGTCTAATGAAAAACTGTTTTTT.

This clonotype is a singleton in its sample. This chain joins TRBV2 and TRBJ2-5, with 10 nucleotides matching TRBD1. Gene TRBJ2-7 matches the end of the DNA better, so the J call may be wrong. The CDR3 spans 15 residues. Germline-derived CDR1 and CDR2 are SNHLY and FYNNEI. CDR3 sequence reads: CASSVGTGVVYEQYF. In DNA, the CDR3 is TGTGCCAGCAGTGTAGGGACAGGGGTCGTCTACGAGCAGTACTTC.

The chain joins TRBV28 to TRBJ1-6; 7 bases match TRBD1. The V gene's germline CDR1 is MDHEN and CDR2 SYDVKM. Trimming cost V 5 bases and J 12 bases; bases outside gene matches: 13. The CDR3 is 15 residues long. The DNA of the CDR3 is TGTGCCAGCAGTCCCCTGGAGGGGGCATATGGACCCCTCCACTTT. Translation: CASSPLEGAYGPLHF.

This chain uses TRBV7-2 with TRBJ2-1; no definite D call. CDR1 is SGHTA and CDR2 is FQGNSA in the germline V gene. The germline V and J ends were trimmed by 6 bases and 0 bases, with 9 bases remaining between them. The CDR3 extends over 14 amino acids. CDR3 nucleotide sequence: TGTGCCAGCAGGATAAGTAGCTCCTACAATGAGCAGTTCTTC. It translates to CASRISSSYNEQFF.

The CDR3 DNA follows: TGTGCCAGCAGTGTAGACAGGTCTGGTCAGCCCCAGCATTTT. Translating gives CASSVDRSGQPQHF. The chain is built from TRBV12-3 or TRBV12-4 and TRBJ1-5, with D perhaps matching TRBD1 (6 bases). The V end lost 5 bases, the J end lost 6 bases, and 14 bases lay between the germline ends. This CDR3 has 14 residues.

The chain combines TRBV4-2 with TRBJ2-5, with D uncertain. V lost 1 base and J lost 0, with 3 bases in between. Germline CDR1 reads LGHNA; CDR2 reads YNFKEQ. The CDR3 extends over 13 amino acids. CDR3 DNA: TGTGCCAGCAGCCAAGGGGACCAAGAGACCCAGTACTTC. This sequence encodes CASSQGDQETQYF.

The gene calls are TRBV5-1 and TRBJ2-1; D gene uncertain. CDR3 length equals 14 residues. V was pared by 1 base and J by 2 bases, with 7 bases between. Germline V CDR1 and CDR2: SGHRS, YFSETQ. Written as DNA, the CDR3 is TGCGCCAGCAGCTTGACTACCACCTACAATGAGCAGTTCTTC. It specifies CASSLTTTYNEQFF.